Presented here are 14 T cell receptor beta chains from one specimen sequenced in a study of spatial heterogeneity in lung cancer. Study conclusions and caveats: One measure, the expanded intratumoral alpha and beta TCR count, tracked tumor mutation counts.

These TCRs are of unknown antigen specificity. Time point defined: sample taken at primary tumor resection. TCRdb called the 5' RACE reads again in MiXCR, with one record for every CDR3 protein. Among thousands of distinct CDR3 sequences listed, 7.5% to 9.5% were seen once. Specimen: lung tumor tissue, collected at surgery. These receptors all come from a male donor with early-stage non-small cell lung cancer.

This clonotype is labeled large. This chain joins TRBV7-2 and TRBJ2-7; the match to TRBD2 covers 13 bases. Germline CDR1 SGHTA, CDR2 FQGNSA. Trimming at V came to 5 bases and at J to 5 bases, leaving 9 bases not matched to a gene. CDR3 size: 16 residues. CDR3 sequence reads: CASSPRTSGSMNEQYF. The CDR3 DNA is TGTGCCAGCAGCCCGAGGACTAGCGGGAGTATGAACGAGCAGTACTTC.

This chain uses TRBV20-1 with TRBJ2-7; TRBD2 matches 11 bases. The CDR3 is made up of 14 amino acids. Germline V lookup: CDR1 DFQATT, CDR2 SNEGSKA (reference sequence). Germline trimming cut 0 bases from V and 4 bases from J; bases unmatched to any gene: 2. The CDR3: CSARDSGGVYEQYF. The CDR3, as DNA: TGCAGTGCTAGAGATAGCGGGGGGGTTTACGAGCAGTACTTC.

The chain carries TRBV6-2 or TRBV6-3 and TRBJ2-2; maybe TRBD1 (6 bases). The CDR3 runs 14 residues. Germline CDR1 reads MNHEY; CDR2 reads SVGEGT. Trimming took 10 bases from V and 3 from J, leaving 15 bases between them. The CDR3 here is CAIKGPGDTGELFF. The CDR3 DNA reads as TGTGCCATTAAAGGGCCAGGGGACACCGGGGAGCTGTTTTTT.

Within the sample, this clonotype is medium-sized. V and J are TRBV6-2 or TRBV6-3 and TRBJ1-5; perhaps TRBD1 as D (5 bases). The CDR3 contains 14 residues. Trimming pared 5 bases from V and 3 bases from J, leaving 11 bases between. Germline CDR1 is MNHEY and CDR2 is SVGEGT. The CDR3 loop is CASSPGRFNQPQHF. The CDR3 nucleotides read TGTGCCAGCAGTCCGGGGCGGTTCAATCAGCCCCAGCATTTT.

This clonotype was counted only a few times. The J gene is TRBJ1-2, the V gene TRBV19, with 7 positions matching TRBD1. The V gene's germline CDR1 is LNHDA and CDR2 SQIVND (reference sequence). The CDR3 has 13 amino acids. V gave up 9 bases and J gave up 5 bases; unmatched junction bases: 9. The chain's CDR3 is CASRYRGRYGYTF. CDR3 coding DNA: TGTGCCAGCCGATACAGGGGTAGATATGGCTACACCTTC. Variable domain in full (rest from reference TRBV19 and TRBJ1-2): DGGITQSPKYLFRKEGQNVTLSCEQNLNHDAMYWYRQDPGQGLRLIYYSQIVNDFQKGDIAEGYSVSREKKESFPLTVTSAQKNPTAFYLCASRYRGRYGYTFGSGTRLTVV.

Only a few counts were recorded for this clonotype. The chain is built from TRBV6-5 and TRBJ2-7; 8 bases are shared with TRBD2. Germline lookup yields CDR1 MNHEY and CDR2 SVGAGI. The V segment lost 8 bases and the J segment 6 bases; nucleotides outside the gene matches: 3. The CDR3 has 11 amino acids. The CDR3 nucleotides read TGTGCCAGCTCCCGGGAGGGCGAGCAGTACTTC. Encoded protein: CASSREGEQYF.

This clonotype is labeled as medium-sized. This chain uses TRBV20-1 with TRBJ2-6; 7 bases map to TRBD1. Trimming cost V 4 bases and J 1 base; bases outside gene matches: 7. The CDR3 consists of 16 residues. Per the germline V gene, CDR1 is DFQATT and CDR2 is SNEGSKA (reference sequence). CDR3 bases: TGCAGTGCTAAGAGACAGGGATTGTCTGGGGCCAACGTCCTGACTTTC. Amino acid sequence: CSAKRQGLSGANVLTF.

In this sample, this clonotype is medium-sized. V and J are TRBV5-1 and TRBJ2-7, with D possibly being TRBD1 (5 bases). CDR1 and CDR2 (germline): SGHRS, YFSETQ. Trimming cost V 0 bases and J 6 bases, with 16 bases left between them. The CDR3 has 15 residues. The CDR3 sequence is CASSLGTTGLGEQYF. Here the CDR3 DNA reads TGCGCCAGCAGCTTGGGGACAACAGGCCTCGGCGAGCAGTACTTC. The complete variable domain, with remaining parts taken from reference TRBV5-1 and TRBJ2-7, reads KAGVTQTPRYLIKTRGQQVTLSCSPISGHRSVSWYQQTPGQGLQFLFEYFSETQRNKGNFPGRFSGRQFSNSRSEMNVSTLELGDSALYLCASSLGTTGLGEQYFGPGTRLTVT.

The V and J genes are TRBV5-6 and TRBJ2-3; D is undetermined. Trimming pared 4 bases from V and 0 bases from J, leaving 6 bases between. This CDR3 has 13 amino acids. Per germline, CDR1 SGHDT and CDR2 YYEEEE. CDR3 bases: TGTGCCAGCAGCATCGTTAGCACAGATACGCAGTATTTT. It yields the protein CASSIVSTDTQYF.

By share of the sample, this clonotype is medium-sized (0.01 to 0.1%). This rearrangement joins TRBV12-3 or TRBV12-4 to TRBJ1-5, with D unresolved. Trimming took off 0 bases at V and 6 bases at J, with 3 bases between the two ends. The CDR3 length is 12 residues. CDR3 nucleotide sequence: TGTGCCAGCAGTTTAGCCTTTCAGCCCCAGCATTTT. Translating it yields CASSLAFQPQHF.

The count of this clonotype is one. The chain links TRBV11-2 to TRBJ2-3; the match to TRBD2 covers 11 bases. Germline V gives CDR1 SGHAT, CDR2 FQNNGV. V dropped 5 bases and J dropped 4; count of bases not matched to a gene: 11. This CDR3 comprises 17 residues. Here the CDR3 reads CASSRLSGRALADTQYF. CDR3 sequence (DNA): TGTGCCAGCAGCCGACTTAGCGGGAGGGCCTTGGCAGATACGCAGTATTTT.

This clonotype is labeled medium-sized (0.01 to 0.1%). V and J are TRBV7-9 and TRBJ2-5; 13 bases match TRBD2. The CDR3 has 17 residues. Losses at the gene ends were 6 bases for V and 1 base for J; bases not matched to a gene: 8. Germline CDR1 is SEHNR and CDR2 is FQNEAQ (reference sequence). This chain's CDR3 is CASRSGLAGRVQETQYF. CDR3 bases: TGTGCCAGCAGATCGGGACTAGCGGGAAGGGTCCAAGAGACCCAGTACTTC.

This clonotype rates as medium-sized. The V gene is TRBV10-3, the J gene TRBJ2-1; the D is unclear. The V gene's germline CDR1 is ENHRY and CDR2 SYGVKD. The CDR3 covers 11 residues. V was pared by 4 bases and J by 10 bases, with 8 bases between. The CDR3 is CAISGVKEQFF. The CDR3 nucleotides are TGTGCCATCAGTGGGGTTAAAGAGCAGTTCTTC.

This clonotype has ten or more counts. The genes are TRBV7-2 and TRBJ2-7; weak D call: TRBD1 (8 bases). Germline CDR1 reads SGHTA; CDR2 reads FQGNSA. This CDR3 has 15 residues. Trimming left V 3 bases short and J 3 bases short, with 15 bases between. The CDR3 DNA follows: TGTGCCAGCAGCTTCGGGGGGACAGGAGGCTACGAGCAGTACTTC. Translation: CASSFGGTGGYEQYF.